These T cell receptor beta chains were read from a single sample in a study of response to subunit inactivated influenza vaccine. TCRdb itself ran the RT-PCR reads through MiXCR, one entry per CDR3 protein. The table lists 500,000 to 550,000 distinct CDR3 sequences, less than 25% of them singletons. The data were also submitted as part of a second study, on T cells expressing NK-cell markers.

Sequenced material: CD4+ T cells sorted from PBMCs, taken 11 to 12 days after vaccination. The origin of the receptors is a man between 50 and 59 years old who received an inactivated influenza vaccine. The CDR3 runs from the conserved cysteine through the conserved F or W. The D gene is left open where the match is weak. Clone sizes are given selectively: once, few, many, or a class where the clone is expanded.

d_call j_call clone_size v_call cdr3_nt cdr3_aa
TRBD1 TRBJ2-7 few TRBV6-5 TGTGCCAGCAGTTACCGACTCACCGGGACAGGGAACGAGCAGTACTTC CASSYRLTGTGNEQYF
TRBD2 TRBJ2-5 . TRBV12-3/TRBV12-4 TGTGCCAGCAGGGGGGGACTAGCTCTAGAGACCCAGTACTTC CASRGGLALETQYF
. TRBJ2-1 . TRBV3-1 TGTGCCAGCAGCCACACAGGGACTCACAATGAGCAGTTCTTC CASSHTGTHNEQFF
. TRBJ2-7 . TRBV9 TGTGCCAGCAGCAGATTACTAGGGGCTGAAGGCGAGCAGTACTTC CASSRLLGAEGEQYF
. TRBJ2-7 few TRBV4-3 TGCGCCAGCAGCCAAGAATCGGGTGGCGAGCAGTACTTC CASSQESGGEQYF
TRBD2 TRBJ2-1 few TRBV27 TGTGCCAGCAGTTTAGTGGTCTTTGGTAGCGGGAGGGCCAATGAGCAGTTCTTC CASSLVVFGSGRANEQFF
TRBD1 TRBJ1-6 . TRBV5-6 TGTGCCAGCAGCCGTCGGGACAGGGTTTTACTACCCCTCCACTTT CASSRRDRVLLPLHF
TRBD2 TRBJ2-7 . TRBV5-1 TGCGCCAGCAGCTCCTCGCGGGGGGGCGCGACCTACGAGCAGTACTTC CASSSSRGGATYEQYF
. TRBJ2-6 few TRBV4-3 TGCGCCAGCAGCCAACATAACAGGGTTGGGGCCAACGTCCTGACTTTC CASSQHNRVGANVLTF
. TRBJ2-2 many TRBV7-2 TGTGCCAGCAGCTTAGCGGAGGGAAACACCGGGGAGCTGTTTTTT CASSLAEGNTGELFF
. TRBJ1-2 few TRBV20-1 TGCAGTGCTACCGACCCGACAGGCGGCTATGGCTACACCTTC CSATDPTGGYGYTF
TRBD1 TRBJ1-6 few TRBV27 TGTGCCAGCAGCCAACAGGGGGGGGCCTATAATTCACCCCTCCACTTT CASSQQGGAYNSPLHF
TRBD1 TRBJ1-1 . TRBV20-1 TGCAGTGCTAGATCCGGGACAGGGGGAACTGAAGCTTTCTTT CSARSGTGGTEAFF
TRBD1 TRBJ2-7 . TRBV12-3/TRBV12-4 TGTGCCAGCAGTCCGAAACTCCGGGACAGGGGGTCCGAGCAGTACTTC CASSPKLRDRGSEQYF
TRBD2 TRBJ2-5 few TRBV12-3/TRBV12-4 TGTGCCAGCAGTTCCCGACTAGCGGGGGCGGAGACCCAGTACTTC CASSSRLAGAETQYF
. TRBJ2-1 few TRBV10-3 TGTGCCACCCTGCTCGGGAGACCCTACAATGAGCAGTTCTTC CATLLGRPYNEQFF
TRBD1 TRBJ2-7 . TRBV20-1 TGCAGTGCTAGGGGACAGAAAAACTACGAGCAGTACTTC CSARGQKNYEQYF
. TRBJ1-1 . TRBV29-1 TGCAGCGTTGGGAAGGGGACGAACACTGAAGCTTTCTTT CSVGKGTNTEAFF
. TRBJ2-5 . TRBV7-9 TGTGCCAGCAGCTTACGGACTGGTCGAGAGACCCAGTACTTC CASSLRTGRETQYF
. TRBJ2-5 . TRBV6-2/TRBV6-3 TGTGCCAGCAGTTACTCAGGCGGGCCTGGGACCCAGTACTTC CASSYSGGPGTQYF
TRBD1 TRBJ1-1 . TRBV24-1 TGTGCCACCAGGGGGACAGGGTTGAACACTGAAGCTTTCTTT CATRGTGLNTEAFF
. TRBJ1-6 few TRBV7-3 TGTGCCAGCAGCTTAACAGCAGGGGCTAATTCACCCCTCCACTTT CASSLTAGANSPLHF
TRBD2 TRBJ2-7 few TRBV7-8 TGTGCCAGCAGCATGACTAGCGGGAATTACGAGCAGTACTTC CASSMTSGNYEQYF
. TRBJ2-2 . TRBV5-6 TGTGCCAGCAGCTTGTTCTCGCTGGCATATAACACCGGGGAGCTGTTTTTT CASSLFSLAYNTGELFF
. TRBJ1-2 . TRBV16 TGTGCCAGCAGCCAATCAATGGTCTATGGCTACACCTTC CASSQSMVYGYTF
. TRBJ2-3 . TRBV24-1 TGTGCGACCAGTGAATTCGGCTCCGGCACAGATACGCAGTATTTT CATSEFGSGTDTQYF
. TRBJ2-3 . TRBV20-1 TGCAGTGCTAGAGGAGCGGGCCGGACTACCGGCACAGATACGCAGTATTTT CSARGAGRTTGTDTQYF
. TRBJ1-6 . TRBV6-5 TGTGCCAGCAGTTACTTGGGTGCAGGGGAAAATTCACCCCTCCACTTT CASSYLGAGENSPLHF
TRBD2 TRBJ2-2 . TRBV30 TGTGCCTGGAGTGAGAAGACTAGCGGAAGCGGGGAGCTGTTTTTT CAWSEKTSGSGELFF
. TRBJ2-2 . TRBV2 TGTGCCAGCAGTGAAAGCAGGGGATACAGCGGGGAGCTGTTTTTT CASSESRGYSGELFF
. TRBJ2-4 many TRBV6-5 TGTGCCACCGGGACGGCAGGGGACATTCAGTACTTC CATGTAGDIQYF
. TRBJ2-1 . TRBV3-1 TGTGCCAGCAGCCAAGATCCAACGGGGCCCTACAATGAGCAGTTCTTC CASSQDPTGPYNEQFF
. TRBJ1-1 few TRBV5-1 TGCGCCAGTAACGACCCAGTGAACACTGAAGCTTTCTTT CASNDPVNTEAFF
TRBD2 TRBJ2-1 . TRBV3-1 TGTGCCAGCAGCCGTCGGGAGGGTGAGCAGTTCTTC CASSRREGEQFF
TRBD1 TRBJ1-2 few TRBV12-3/TRBV12-4 TGTGCCAGCAGCCCCCCCGGGACAGCCTACTATGGCTACACCTTC CASSPPGTAYYGYTF
. TRBJ1-5 . TRBV20-1 TGCAGTGCTAGACAGGGAAGTTCGATTCAGCCCCAGCATTTT CSARQGSSIQPQHF
TRBD2 TRBJ2-1 few TRBV18 TGTGCCAGCTCACCATTAGCGGGGAATACCTACAATGAGCAGTTCTTC CASSPLAGNTYNEQFF
. TRBJ1-1 . TRBV12-2 TGTGCAAGTCGCTTAGCGAATGGGCACGGGGTAGCTTTCTTT CASRLANGHGVAFF
. TRBJ2-3 . TRBV7-2 TGTGCCAGCAAATCCCAGGGATGGCCAGATACGCAGTATTTT CASKSQGWPDTQYF
. TRBJ2-6 few TRBV29-1 TGCAGCGTTGGGGGTAGGGGTCCTGGGGCCAACGTCCTGACTTTC CSVGGRGPGANVLTF